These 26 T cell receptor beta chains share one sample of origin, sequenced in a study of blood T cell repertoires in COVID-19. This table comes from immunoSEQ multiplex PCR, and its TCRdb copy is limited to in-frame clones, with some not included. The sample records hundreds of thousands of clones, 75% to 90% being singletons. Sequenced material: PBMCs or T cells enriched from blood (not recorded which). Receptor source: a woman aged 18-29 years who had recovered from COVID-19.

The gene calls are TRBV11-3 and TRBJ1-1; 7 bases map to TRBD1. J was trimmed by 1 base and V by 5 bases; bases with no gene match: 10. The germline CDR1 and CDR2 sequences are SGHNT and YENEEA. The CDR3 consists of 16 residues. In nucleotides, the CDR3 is TGTGCCAGCAGCCCCGGGACAGAGGGAAAGAACACTGAAGCTTTCTTT. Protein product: CASSPGTEGKNTEAFF. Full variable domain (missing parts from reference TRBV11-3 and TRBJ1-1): EAGVVQSPRYKIIEKKQPVAFWCNPISGHNTLYWYLQNLGQGPELLIRYENEEAVDDSQLPKDRFSAERLKGVDSTLKIQPAELGDSAVYLCASSPGTEGKNTEAFFGQGTRLTVV.

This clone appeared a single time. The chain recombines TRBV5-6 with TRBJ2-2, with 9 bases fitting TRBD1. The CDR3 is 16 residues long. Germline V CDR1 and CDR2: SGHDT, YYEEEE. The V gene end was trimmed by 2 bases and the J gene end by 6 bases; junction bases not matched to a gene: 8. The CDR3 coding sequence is TGTGCCAGCAGCTTCTGGGGCCGACAGGGGGCCGGGGAGCTGTTTTTT. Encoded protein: CASSFWGRQGAGELFF.

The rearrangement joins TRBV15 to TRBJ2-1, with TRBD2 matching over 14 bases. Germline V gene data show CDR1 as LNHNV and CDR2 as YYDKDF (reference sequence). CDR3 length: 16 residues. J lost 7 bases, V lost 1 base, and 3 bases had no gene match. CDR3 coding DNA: TGTGCCACCAGCAGAGCGACTAGCGGGGGGGAAAATGAGCAGTTCTTC. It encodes CATSRATSGGENEQFF.

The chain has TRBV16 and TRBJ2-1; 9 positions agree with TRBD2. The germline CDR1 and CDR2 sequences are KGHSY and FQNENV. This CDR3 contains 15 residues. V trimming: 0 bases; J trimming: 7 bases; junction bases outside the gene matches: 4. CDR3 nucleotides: TGTGCCAGCAGCCAATCTCGCGGGGGGGCGAATGAGCAGTTCTTC. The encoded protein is CASSQSRGGANEQFF.

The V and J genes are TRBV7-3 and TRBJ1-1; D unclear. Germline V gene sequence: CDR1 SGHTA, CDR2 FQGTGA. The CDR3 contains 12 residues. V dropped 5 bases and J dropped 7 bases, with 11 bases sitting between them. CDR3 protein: CASSPYTVEAFF. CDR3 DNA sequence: TGTGCCAGCAGCCCGTACACCGTTGAAGCTTTCTTT.

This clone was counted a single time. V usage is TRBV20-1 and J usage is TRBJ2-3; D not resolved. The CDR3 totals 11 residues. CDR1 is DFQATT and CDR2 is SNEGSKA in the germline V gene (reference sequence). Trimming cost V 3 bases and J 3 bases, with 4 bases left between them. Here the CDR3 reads CSARATDTQYF. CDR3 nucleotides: TGCAGTGCTAGGGCAACAGATACGCAGTATTTT.

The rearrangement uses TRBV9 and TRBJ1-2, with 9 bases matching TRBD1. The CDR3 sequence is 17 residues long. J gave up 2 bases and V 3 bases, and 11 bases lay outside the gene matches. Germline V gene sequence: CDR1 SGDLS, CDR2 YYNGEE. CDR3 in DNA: TGTGCCAGCAGCGGTGGACCGGGACAGGGAAGAAACTATGGCTACACCTTC. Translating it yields CASSGGPGQGRNYGYTF. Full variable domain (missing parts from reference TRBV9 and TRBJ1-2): DSGVTQTPKHLITATGQRVTLRCSPRSGDLSVYWYQQSLDQGLQFLIQYYNGEERAKGNILERFSAQQFPDLHSELNLSSLELGDSALYFCASSGGPGQGRNYGYTFGSGTRLTVV.

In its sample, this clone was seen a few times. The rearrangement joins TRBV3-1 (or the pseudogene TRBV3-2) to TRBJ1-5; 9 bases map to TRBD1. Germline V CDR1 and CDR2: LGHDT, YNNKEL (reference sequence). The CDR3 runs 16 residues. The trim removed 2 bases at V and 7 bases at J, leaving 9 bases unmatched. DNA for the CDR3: TGTGCCAGCAGCCAACGGTCCGGACAGGGGATCCAGCCCCAGCATTTT. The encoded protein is CASSQRSGQGIQPQHF.

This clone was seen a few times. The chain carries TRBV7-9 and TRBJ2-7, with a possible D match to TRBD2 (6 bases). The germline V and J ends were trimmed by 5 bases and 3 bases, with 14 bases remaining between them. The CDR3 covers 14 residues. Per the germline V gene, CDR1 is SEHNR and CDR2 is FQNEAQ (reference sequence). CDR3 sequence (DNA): TGTGCCAGCAGCCCGCGGGGTGCCCACTACGAGCAGTACTTC. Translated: CASSPRGAHYEQYF.

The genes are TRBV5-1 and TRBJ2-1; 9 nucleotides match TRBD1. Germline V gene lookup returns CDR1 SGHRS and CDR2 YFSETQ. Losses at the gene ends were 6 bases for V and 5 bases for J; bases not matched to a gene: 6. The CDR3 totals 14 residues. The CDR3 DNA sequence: TGCGCCAGCAAGGAGGGGACAGGGAACAATGAGCAGTTCTTC. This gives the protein CASKEGTGNNEQFF.

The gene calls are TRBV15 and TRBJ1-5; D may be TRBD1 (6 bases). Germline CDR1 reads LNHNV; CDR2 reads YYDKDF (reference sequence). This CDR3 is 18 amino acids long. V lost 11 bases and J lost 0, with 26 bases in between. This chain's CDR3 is CAPDCLDSHSYSNQPQHF. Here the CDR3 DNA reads TGTGCCCCAGATTGCCTGGACAGCCATTCTTATAGCAATCAGCCCCAGCATTTT. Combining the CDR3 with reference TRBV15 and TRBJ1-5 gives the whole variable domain DAMVIQNPRYQVTQFGKPVTLSCSQTLNHNVMYWYQQKSSQAPKLLFHYYDKDFNNEADTPDNFQSRRPNTSFCFLDIRSPGLGDTAMYLCAPDCLDSHSYSNQPQHFGDGTRLSIL.

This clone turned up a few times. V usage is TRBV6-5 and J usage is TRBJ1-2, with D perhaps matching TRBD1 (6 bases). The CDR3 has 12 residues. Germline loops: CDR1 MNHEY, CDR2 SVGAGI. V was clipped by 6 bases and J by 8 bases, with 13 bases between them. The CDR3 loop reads CASSLTGWGYTF. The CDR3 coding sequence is TGTGCCAGCAGCCTTACAGGGTGGGGCTACACCTTC.

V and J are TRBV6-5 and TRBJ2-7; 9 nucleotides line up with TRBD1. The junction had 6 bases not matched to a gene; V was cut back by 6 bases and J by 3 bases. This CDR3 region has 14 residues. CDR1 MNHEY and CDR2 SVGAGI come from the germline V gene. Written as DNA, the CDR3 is TGTGCCAGCAGCTTGGGGACAGGGTTCTACGAGCAGTACTTC. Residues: CASSLGTGFYEQYF.

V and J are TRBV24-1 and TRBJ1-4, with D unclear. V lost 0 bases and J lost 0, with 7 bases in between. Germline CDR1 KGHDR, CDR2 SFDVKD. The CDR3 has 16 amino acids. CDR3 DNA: TGTGCCACCAGTGATTTGATACGGGCAACTAATGAAAAACTGTTTTTT. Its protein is CATSDLIRATNEKLFF.

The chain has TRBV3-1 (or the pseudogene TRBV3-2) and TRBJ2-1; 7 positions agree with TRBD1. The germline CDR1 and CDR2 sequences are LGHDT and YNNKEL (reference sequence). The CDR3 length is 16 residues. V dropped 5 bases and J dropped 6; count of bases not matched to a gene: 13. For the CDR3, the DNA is TGTGCCAGCAGCAAACCTCTGACAGGGTTCATCAATGAGCAGTTCTTC. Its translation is CASSKPLTGFINEQFF.

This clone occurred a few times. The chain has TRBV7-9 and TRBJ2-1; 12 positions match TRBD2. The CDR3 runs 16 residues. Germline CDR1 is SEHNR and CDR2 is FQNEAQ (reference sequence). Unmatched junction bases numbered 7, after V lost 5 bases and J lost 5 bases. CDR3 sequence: CASSQGTSGFNNEQFF. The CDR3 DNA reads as TGTGCCAGCAGCCAGGGGACTAGCGGGTTTAACAATGAGCAGTTCTTC.

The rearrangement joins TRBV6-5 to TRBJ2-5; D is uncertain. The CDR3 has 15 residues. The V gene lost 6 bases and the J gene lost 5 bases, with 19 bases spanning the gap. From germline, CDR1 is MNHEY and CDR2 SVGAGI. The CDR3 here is CASSPGGRPYETQYF. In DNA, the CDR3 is TGTGCCAGCAGCCCCGGCGGCCGCCCATATGAGACCCAGTACTTC.

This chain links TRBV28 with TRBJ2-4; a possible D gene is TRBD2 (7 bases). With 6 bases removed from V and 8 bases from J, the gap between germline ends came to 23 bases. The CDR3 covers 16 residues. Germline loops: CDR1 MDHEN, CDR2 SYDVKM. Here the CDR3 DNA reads TGTGCCAGCAGAGCGGGAAACAGGGATGGGAGACACATTCAGTACTTC. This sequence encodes CASRAGNRDGRHIQYF.

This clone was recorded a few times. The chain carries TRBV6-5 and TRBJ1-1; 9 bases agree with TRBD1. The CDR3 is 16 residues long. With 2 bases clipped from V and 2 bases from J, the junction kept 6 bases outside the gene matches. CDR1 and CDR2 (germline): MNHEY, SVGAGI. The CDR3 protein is CASSYRQGVGNTEAFF. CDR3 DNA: TGTGCCAGCAGTTACCGACAGGGGGTGGGAAACACTGAAGCTTTCTTT.

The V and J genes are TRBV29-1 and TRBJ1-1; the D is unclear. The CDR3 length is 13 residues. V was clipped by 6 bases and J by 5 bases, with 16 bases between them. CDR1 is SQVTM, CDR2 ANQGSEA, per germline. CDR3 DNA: TGCAGCGTGGCCCTAGGTCTAAGGACTGAAGCTTTCTTT. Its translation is CSVALGLRTEAFF.

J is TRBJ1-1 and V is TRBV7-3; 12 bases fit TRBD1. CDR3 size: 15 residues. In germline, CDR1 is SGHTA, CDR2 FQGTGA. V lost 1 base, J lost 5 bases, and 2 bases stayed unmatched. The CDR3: CASSLKGQGATEAFF. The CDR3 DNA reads TGTGCCAGCAGCTTAAAGGGACAGGGGGCGACTGAAGCTTTCTTT.

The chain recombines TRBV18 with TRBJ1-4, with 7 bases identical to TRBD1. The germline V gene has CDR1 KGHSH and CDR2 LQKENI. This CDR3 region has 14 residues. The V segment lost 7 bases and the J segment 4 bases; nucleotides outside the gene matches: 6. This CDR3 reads CASWLGQLNEKLFF. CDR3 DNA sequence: TGTGCCAGCTGGCTGGGACAGCTTAATGAAAAACTGTTTTTT.

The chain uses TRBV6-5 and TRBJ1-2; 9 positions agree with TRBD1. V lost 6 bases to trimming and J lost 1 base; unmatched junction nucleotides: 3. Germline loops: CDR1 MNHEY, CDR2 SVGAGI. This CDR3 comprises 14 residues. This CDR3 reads CASSGTGFNYGYTF. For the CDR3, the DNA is TGTGCCAGCAGCGGGACAGGGTTTAACTATGGCTACACCTTC.

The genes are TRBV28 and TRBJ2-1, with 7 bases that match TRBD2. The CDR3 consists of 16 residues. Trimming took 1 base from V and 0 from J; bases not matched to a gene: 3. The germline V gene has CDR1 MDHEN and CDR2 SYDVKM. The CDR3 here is CASSLFRGDSYNEQFF. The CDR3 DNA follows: TGTGCCAGCAGTTTATTCCGGGGGGACTCCTACAATGAGCAGTTCTTC.

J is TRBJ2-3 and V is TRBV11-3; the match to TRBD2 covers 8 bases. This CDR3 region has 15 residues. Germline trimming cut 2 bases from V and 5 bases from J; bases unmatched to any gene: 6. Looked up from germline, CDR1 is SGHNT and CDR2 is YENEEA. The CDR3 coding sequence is TGTGCCAGCAGCTTAACGGGGGGGCCCGGAGATACGCAGTATTTT. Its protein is CASSLTGGPGDTQYF.

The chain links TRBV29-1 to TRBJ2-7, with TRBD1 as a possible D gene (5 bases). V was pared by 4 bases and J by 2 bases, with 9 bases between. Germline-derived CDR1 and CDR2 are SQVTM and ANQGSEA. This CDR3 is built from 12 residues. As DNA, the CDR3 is TGCAGCGTTGTAGCACAGGCCTACGAGCAGTACTTC. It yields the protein CSVVAQAYEQYF.